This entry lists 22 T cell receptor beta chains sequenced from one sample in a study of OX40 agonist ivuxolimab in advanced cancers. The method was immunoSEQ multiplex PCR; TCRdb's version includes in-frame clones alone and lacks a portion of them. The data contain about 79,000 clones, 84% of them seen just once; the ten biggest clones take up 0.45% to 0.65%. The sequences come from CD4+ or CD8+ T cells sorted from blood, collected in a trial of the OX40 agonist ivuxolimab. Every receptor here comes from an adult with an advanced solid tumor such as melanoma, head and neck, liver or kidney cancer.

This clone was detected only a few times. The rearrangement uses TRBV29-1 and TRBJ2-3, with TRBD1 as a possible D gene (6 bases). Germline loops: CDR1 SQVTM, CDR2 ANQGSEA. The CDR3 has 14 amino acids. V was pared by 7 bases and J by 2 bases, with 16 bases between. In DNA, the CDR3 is TGCAGCGCCTCACCAGGGGAAGTCACAGATACGCAGTATTTT. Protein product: CSASPGEVTDTQYF.

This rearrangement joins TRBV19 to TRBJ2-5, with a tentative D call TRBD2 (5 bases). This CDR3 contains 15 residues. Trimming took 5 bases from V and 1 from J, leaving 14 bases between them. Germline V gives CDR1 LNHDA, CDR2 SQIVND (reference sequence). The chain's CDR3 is CASSHKKGGQETQYF. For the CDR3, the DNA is TGTGCCAGTAGTCACAAGAAAGGAGGCCAAGAGACCCAGTACTTC.

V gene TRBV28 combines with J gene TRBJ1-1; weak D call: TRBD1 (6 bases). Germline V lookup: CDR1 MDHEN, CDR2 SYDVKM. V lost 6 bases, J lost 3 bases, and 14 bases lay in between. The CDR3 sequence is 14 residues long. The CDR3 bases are TGTGCCAGCAGGAGGGGGGAGGTGGACACTGAAGCTTTCTTT. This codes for CASRRGEVDTEAFF.

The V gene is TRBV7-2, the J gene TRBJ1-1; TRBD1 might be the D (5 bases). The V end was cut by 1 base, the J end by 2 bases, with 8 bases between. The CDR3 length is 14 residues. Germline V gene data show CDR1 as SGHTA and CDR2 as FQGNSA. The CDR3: CASSLVGGNTEAFF. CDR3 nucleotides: TGTGCCAGCAGCTTAGTGGGGGGAAACACTGAAGCTTTCTTT.

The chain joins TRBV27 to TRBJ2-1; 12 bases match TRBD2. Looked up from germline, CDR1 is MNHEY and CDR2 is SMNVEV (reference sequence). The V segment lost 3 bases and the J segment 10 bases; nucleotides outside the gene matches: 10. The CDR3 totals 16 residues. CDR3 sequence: CASSFLRTSGDSEQFF. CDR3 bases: TGTGCCAGCAGTTTCCTACGGACTAGCGGGGACTCAGAGCAGTTCTTC.

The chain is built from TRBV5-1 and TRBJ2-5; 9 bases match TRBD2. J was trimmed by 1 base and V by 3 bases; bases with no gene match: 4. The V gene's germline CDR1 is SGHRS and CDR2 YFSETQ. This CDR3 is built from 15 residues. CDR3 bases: TGCGCCAGCAGCTCCTGGCGGGGGGGCCAAGAGACCCAGTACTTC. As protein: CASSSWRGGQETQYF.

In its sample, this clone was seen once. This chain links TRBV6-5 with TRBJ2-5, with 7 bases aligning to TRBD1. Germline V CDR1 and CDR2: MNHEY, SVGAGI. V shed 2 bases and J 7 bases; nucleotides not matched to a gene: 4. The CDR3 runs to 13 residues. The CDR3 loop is CASSYNDRVTQYF. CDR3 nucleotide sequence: TGTGCCAGCAGTTACAACGACAGGGTGACCCAGTACTTC.

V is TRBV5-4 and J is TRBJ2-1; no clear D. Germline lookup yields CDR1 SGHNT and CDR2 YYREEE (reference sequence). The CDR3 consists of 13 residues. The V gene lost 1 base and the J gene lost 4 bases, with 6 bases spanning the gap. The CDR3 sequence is CASSLNTYNEQFF. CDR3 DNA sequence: TGTGCCAGCAGCTTGAACACGTACAATGAGCAGTTCTTC.

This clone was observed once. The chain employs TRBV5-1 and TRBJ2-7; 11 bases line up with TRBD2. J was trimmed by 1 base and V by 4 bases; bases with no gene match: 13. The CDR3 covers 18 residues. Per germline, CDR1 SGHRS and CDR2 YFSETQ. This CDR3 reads CASSPAGGLAGGSYEQYF. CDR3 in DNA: TGCGCCAGCAGCCCCGCCGGGGGGCTAGCGGGGGGTTCCTACGAGCAGTACTTC.

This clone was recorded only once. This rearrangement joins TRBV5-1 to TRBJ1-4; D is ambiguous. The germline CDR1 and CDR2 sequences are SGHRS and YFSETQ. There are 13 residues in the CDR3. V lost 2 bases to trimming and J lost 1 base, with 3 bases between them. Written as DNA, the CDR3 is TGCGCCAGCAGCTTTATAACTAATGAAAAACTGTTTTTT. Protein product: CASSFITNEKLFF.

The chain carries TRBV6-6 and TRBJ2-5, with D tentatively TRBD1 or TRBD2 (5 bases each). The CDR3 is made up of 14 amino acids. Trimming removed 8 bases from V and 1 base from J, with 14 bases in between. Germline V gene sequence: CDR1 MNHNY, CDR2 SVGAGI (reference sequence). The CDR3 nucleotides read TGTGCCAGCGCCCCGGGGACGGGCCAAGAGACCCAGTACTTC. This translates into CASAPGTGQETQYF.

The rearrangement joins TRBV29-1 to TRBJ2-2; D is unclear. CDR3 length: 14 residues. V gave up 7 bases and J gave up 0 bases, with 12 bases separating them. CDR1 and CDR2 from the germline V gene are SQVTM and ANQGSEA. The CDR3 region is CSAGASSNTGELFF. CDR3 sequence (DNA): TGCAGCGCCGGAGCCAGTTCGAACACCGGGGAGCTGTTTTTT.

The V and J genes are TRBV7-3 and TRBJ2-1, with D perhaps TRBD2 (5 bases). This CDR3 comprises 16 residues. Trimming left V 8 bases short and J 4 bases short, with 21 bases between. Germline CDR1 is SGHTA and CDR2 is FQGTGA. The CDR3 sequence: CASPLLHAGRYNEQFF. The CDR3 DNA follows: TGTGCCAGCCCCCTGCTGCACGCGGGTAGATACAATGAGCAGTTCTTC.

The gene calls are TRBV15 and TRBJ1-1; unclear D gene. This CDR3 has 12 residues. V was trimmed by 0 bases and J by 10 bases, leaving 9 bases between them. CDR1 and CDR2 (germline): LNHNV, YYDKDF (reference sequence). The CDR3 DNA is TGTGCCACCAGCAGAGATTTAACCGGAGCTTTCTTT. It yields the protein CATSRDLTGAFF.

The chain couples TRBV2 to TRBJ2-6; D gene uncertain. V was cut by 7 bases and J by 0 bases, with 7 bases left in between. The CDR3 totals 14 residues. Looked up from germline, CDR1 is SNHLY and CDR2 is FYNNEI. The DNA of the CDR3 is TGTGCCAGCAAGTCCGGCTCTGGGGCCAACGTCCTGACTTTC. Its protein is CASKSGSGANVLTF.

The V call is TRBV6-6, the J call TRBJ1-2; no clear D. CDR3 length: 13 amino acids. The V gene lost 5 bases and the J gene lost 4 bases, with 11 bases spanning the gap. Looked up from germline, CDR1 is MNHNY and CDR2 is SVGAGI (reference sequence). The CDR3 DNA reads TGTGCCAGCAGTCCCTCCACCTCCTATGGCTACACCTTC. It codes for CASSPSTSYGYTF.

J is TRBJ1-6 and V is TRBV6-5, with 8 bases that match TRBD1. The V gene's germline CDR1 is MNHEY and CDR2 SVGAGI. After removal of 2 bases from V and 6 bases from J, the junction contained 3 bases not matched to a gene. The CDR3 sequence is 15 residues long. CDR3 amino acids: CASSYLGQGNSPLHF. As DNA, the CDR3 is TGTGCCAGCAGTTACCTAGGACAGGGTAATTCACCCCTCCACTTT.

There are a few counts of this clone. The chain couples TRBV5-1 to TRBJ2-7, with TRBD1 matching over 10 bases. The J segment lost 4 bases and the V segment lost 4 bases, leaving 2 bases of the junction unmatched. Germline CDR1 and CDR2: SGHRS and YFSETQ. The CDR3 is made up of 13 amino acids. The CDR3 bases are TGCGCCAGCAGCCGGGACAGGGGATACGAGCAGTACTTC. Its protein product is CASSRDRGYEQYF.

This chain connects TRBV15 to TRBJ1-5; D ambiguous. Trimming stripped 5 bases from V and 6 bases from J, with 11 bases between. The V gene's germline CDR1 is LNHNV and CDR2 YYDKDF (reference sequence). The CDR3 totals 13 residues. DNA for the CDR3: TGTGCCACCAGCTTCCAAGGGAGTCAGCCCCAGCATTTT. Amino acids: CATSFQGSQPQHF.

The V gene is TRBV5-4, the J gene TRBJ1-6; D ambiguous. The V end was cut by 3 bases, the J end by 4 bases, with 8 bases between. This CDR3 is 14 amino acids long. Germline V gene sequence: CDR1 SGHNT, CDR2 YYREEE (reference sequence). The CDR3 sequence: CASSSVGYNSPLHF. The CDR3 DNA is TGTGCCAGCAGCTCAGTCGGATATAATTCACCCCTCCACTTT.

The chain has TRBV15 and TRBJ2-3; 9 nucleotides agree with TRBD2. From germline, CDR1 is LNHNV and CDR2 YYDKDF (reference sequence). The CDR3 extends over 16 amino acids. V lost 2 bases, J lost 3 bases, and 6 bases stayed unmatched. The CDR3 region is CATSRRAGGRTDTQYF. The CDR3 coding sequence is TGTGCCACCAGCAGAAGAGCGGGGGGACGTACAGATACGCAGTATTTT.

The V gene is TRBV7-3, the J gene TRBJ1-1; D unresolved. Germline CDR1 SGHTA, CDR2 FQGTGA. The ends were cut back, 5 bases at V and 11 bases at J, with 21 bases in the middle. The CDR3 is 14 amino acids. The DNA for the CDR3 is TGTGCCAGCAGCCCAAACCCAAACAGCGTGGCGGCTTTCTTT. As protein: CASSPNPNSVAAFF.